Presented here are 3 T cell receptor beta chains from one specimen sequenced in a study of blood T cell repertoires in COVID-19. The assay was immunoSEQ multiplex PCR, and TCRdb's table has in-frame clones only and misses some. The data hold about 110,000 clones, with around 64% observed a single time. Sequenced material: peripheral blood. The receptor set was obtained from a woman between 40 and 55 years old with acute or convalescent COVID-19.

V usage is TRBV30 and J usage is TRBJ2-7, with 13 bases that match TRBD2. Trimming at V came to 4 bases and at J to 2 bases, leaving 5 bases not matched to a gene. The CDR3 has 15 amino acids. Germline loops: CDR1 GTSNPN, CDR2 SVGIG (reference sequence). The CDR3 DNA reads TGTGCCTGGAACCGGGGACTAGCGGGGACCTACGAGCAGTACTTC. The encoded protein is CAWNRGLAGTYEQYF.

The chain carries TRBV19 and TRBJ2-7; 11 bases agree with TRBD1. The CDR3 contains 15 residues. Germline V gene sequence: CDR1 LNHDA, CDR2 SQIVND (reference sequence). Trimming took 1 base from V and 8 from J; bases not matched to a gene: 7. The CDR3 sequence: CASSIGTGGRGKQYF. The CDR3 DNA reads TGTGCCAGTAGTATAGGGACAGGGGGCCGCGGAAAGCAGTACTTC.

This sequence joins TRBV3-1 (or the pseudogene TRBV3-2) and TRBJ2-1, with 10 nucleotides matching TRBD2. The length of the CDR3 is 15 residues. V trimming: 4 bases; J trimming: 9 bases; junction bases outside the gene matches: 9. The germline V gene encodes CDR1 LGHDT and CDR2 YNNKEL (reference sequence). Here the CDR3 DNA reads TGTGCCAGCAGCCCTCAGCGGGGGGGCGTTATTGAGCAGTTCTTC. Translated: CASSPQRGGVIEQFF.